This TCR beta chain came from a study of cytomegalovirus exposure and HLA in healthy donors. Primers included in the PCR were 60 Vbeta and 13 Jbeta primers. The method was immunoSEQ multiplex PCR; TCRdb's version includes in-frame clones alone and lacks a portion of them. The table includes 150,000 to 200,000 clones, around 62% detected once. This clone occurred a few times. The germline CDR1 and CDR2 sequences are GTSNPN and SVGIG (reference sequence). This CDR3 spans 15 amino acids. V was clipped by 2 bases and J by 8 bases; unmatched bases: 8. The TCR was taken from a man between 40 and 49 years old in good health and CMV-seronegative. The material sequenced was PBMCs. The chain has TRBV30 and TRBJ2-1, with 11 positions matching TRBD2. This CDR3 reads CAWSLTSGSWYEQFF. For the CDR3, the DNA is TGTGCCTGGAGTCTCACTAGCGGGAGTTGGTATGAGCAGTTCTTC.